This TCR beta chain was captured in a study of blood T cell repertoires in COVID-19. Study members were between about 18 and 95 years old and lived in 25 or so US regions. Cohort placement rested on clinical history that participants reported themselves. Among Cohort 3 donors, those recovered had two negative PCRs, clearance, or symptom resolution. This CDR3 is 14 amino acids long. Germline V lookup: CDR1 LNHDA, CDR2 SQIVND (reference sequence). V shed 5 bases and J shed 2 bases, with 13 bases lying between them. Authors' processing steps: Nucleated cell number was recorded as an estimate derived from reference gene primer amplification. Profiled with immunoSEQ multiplex PCR; TCRdb holds only in-frame clones, not every one. The V and J calls and clone size come from that table; D and trimming were worked out from the DNA. The sample consists of 250,000 to 400,000 clones, roughly 90% of them appearing once.

The rearrangement uses TRBV19 and TRBJ2-7; D call uncertain. Sequenced input: PBMCs or T cells enriched from blood (not recorded which). This clonotype originated in a man aged 60-69 years who had recovered from COVID-19. CDR3 nucleotide sequence: TGTGCCAGTAGTGCGTCAGGTGGGCCCTACGAGCAGTACTTC. Protein product: CASSASGGPYEQYF.